The T cell receptor beta chain under discussion was sequenced for a study of blood T cell repertoires in COVID-19. In the source study's methods: The authors estimated nucleated cell counts from reference gene primer amplification. Libraries were prepared by immunoSEQ multiplex PCR; TCRdb keeps only in-frame clonotypes and omits some of them. V, J and clone size derive from that table, while D and trimming were established from the DNA sequence. Altogether hundreds of thousands of clones are present, approximately 90% being singletons, with the ten largest covering 4% to 5.5%. The ends lost 3 bases at V and 3 bases at J; junction bases unmatched: 7. This CDR3 comprises 15 residues. Germline V CDR1 and CDR2: SGDLS, YYNGEE.

The TCR was taken from a woman in her twenties or thirties with acute or convalescent COVID-19. What was sequenced was peripheral blood. The chain is built from TRBV9 and TRBJ2-7; 9 bases line up with TRBD1. DNA of the CDR3: TGTGCCAGCAGCGATGGGACAGGGATAAGCTACGAGCAGTACTTC. Amino acid sequence: CASSDGTGISYEQYF.